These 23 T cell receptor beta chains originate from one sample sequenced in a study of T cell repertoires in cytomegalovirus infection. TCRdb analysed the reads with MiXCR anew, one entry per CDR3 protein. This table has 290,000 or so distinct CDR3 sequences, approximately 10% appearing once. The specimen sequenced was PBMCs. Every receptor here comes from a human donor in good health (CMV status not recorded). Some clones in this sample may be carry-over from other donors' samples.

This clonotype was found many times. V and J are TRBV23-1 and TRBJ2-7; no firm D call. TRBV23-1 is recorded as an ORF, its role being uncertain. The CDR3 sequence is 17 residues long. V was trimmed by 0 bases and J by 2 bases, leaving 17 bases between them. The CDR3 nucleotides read TGCGCCAGCAGTCAATCGTTAGGTCGGCAGCAAGCCTACGAGCAGTACTTC. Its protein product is CASSQSLGRQQAYEQYF.

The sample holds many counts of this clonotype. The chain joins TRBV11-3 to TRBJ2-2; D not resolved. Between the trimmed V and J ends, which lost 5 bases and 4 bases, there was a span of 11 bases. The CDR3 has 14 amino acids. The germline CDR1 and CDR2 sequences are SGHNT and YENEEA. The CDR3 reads CASSPDAATGELFF. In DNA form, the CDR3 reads TGTGCCAGCAGCCCAGATGCAGCCACCGGGGAGCTGTTTTTT.

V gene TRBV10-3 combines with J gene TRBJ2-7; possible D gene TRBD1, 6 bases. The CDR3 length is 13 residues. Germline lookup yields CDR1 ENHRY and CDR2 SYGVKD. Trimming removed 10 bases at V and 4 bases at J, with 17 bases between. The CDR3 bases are TGTGCCAACCGGACAGAAACTACTTACGAGCAGTACTTC. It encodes CANRTETTYEQYF.

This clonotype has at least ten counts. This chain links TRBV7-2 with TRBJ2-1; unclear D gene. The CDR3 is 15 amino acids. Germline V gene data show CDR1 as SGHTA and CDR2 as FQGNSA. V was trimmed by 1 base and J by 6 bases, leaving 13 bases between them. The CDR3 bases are TGTGCCAGCAGCTTAGTCAGGAATATCGCCAATGAGCAGTTCTTC. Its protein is CASSLVRNIANEQFF. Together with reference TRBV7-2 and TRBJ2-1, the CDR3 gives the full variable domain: GAGVSQSPSNKVTEKGKDVELRCDPISGHTALYWYRQSLGQGLEFLIYFQGNSAPDKSGLPSDRFSAERTGGSVSTLTIQRTQQEDSAVYLCASSLVRNIANEQFFGPGTRLTVL.

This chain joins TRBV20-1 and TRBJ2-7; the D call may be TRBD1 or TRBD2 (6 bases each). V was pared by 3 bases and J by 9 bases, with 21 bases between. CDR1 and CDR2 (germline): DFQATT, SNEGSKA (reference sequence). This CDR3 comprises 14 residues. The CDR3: CSARGNLGGEMQYV. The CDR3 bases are TGCAGTGCTAGGGGGAATCTCGGGGGCGAGATGCAGTACGTC.

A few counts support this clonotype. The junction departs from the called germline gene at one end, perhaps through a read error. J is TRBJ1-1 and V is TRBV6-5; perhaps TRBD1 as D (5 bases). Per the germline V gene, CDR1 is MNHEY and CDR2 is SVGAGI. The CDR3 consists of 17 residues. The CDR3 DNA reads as TGTGCCAGCACTTACCGGGGCAGGTCTCCTATGAACACTGAAGCTTTCTTT. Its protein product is CASTYRGRSPMNTEAFF.

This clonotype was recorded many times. The CDR3 loop is CASSLGWDGQPQHF. CDR3 coding DNA: TGTGCCAGCAGCTTAGGATGGGACGGTCAGCCCCAGCATTTT. The chain recombines TRBV7-2 with TRBJ1-5; the D gene is possibly TRBD1 (5 bases). Germline CDR1 and CDR2: SGHTA and FQGNSA. The CDR3 has 14 residues. V shed 1 base and J shed 6 bases, with 10 bases lying between them.

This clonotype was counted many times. In DNA, the CDR3 is TGTGCCAGCAGTGGCGGGTTGGGAAAGTTCTTC. It codes for CASSGGLGKFF. This sequence joins TRBV12-3 or TRBV12-4 and TRBJ2-1; possibly TRBD2 for D (5 bases). The CDR3 totals 11 residues. Between the trimmed V and J ends, which lost 5 bases and 14 bases, there was a span of 13 bases.

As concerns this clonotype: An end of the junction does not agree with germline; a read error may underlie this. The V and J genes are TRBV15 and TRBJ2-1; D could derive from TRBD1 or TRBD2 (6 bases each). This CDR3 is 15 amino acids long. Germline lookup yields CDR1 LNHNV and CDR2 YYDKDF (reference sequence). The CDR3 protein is CAISRERGAYNEQFF. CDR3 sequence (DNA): TGTGCCATCAGCAGAGAGAGGGGGGCCTACAATGAGCAGTTCTTC.

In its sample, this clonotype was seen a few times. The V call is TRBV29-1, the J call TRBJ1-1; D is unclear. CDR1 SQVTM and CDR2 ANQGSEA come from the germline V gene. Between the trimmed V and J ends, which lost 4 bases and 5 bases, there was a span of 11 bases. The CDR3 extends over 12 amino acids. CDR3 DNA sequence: TGCAGCGTTGTCGGTGTACGGACTGAAGCTTTCTTT. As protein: CSVVGVRTEAFF.

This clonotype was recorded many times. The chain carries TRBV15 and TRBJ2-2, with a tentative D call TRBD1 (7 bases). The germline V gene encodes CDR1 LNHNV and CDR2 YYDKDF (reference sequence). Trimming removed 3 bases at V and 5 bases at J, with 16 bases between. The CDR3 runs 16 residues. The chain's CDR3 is CATSRRLPGGTGELFF. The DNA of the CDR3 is TGTGCCACCAGCAGGAGACTCCCAGGGGGGACCGGGGAGCTGTTTTTT.

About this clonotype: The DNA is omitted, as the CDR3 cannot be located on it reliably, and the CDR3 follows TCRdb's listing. The CDR3 loop reads CASSLVVGVGSEDYF. The chain couples TRBV7-2 to TRBJ1-1. Germline V gene lookup returns CDR1 SGHTA and CDR2 FQGNSA. The CDR3 is 15 amino acids long, termini counted.

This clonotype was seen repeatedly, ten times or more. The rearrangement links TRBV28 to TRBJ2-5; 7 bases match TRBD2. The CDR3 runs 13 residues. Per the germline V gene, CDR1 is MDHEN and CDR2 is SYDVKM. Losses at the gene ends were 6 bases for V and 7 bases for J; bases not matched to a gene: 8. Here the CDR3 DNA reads TGTGCCAGCAGGACTAGCCTTCTCAGGACCCAGTACTTC. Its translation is CASRTSLLRTQYF.

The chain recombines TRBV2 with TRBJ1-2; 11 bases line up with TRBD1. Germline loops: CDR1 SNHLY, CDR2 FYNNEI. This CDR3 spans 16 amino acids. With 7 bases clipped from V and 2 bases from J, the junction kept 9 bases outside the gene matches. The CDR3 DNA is TGTGCCAGCATCGGAACCCGGACAGGGGGCAACTATGGCTACACCTTC. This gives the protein CASIGTRTGGNYGYTF. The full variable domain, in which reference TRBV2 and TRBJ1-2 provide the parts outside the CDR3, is EPEVTQTPSHQVTQMGQEVILRCVPISNHLYFYWYRQILGQKVEFLVSFYNNEISEKSEIFDDQFSVERPDGSNFTLKIRSTKLEDSAMYFCASIGTRTGGNYGYTFGSGTRLTVV.

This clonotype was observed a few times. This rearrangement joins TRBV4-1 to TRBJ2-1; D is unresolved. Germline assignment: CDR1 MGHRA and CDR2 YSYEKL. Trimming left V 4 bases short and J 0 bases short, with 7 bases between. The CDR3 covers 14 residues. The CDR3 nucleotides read TGCGCCAGCAGCCCCGCGGACTCCTACAATGAGCAGTTCTTC. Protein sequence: CASSPADSYNEQFF.

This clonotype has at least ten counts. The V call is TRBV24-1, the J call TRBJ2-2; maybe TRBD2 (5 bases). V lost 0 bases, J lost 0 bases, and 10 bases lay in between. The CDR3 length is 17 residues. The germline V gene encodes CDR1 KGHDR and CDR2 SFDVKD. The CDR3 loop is CATSDLRGLTNTGELFF. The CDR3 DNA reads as TGTGCCACCAGTGATTTGCGTGGACTTACGAACACCGGGGAGCTGTTTTTT.

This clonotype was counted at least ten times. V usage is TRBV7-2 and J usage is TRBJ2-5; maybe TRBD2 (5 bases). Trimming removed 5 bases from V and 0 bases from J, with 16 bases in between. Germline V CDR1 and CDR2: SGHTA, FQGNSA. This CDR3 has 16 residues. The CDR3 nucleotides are TGTGCCAGCAGCCCTATAAGCGGAAAGTACCAAGAGACCCAGTACTTC. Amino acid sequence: CASSPISGKYQETQYF.

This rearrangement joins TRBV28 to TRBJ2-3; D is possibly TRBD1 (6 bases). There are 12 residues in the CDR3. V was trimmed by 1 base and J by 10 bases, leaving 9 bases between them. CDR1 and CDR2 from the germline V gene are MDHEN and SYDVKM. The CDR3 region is CASSLSGAPQYF. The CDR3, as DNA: TGTGCCAGCAGTTTATCAGGGGCACCGCAGTATTTT.

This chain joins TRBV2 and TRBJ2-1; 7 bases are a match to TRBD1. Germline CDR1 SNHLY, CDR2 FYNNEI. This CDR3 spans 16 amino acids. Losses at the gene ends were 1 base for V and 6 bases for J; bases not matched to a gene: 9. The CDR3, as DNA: TGTGCCAGCAGTGAAGGCTTAGACAGGGTACTCAATGAGCAGTTCTTC. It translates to CASSEGLDRVLNEQFF. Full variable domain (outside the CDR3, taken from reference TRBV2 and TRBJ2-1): EPEVTQTPSHQVTQMGQEVILRCVPISNHLYFYWYRQILGQKVEFLVSFYNNEISEKSEIFDDQFSVERPDGSNFTLKIRSTKLEDSAMYFCASSEGLDRVLNEQFFGPGTRLTVL.

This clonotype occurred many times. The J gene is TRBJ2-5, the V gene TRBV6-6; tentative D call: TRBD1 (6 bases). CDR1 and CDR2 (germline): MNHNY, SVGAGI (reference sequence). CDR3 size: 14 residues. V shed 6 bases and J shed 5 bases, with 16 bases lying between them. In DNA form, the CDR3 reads TGTGCCAGCAGGGGAGCAGGGGCGGCCGAGACCCAGTACTTC. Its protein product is CASRGAGAAETQYF.

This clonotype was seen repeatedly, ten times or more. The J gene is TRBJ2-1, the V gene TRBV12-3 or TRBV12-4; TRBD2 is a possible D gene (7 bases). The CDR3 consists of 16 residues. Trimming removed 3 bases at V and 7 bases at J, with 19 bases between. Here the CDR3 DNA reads TGTGCCAGCAGTTTTCTGGGGGGGCCGGGTTTGAATGAGCAGTTCTTC. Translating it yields CASSFLGGPGLNEQFF.

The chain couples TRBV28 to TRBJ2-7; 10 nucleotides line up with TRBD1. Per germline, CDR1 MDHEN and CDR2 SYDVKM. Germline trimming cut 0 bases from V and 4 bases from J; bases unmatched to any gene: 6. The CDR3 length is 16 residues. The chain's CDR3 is CASSLWAGQGGYEQYV. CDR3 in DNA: TGTGCCAGCAGTTTATGGGCCGGACAGGGGGGATACGAGCAGTACGTC.

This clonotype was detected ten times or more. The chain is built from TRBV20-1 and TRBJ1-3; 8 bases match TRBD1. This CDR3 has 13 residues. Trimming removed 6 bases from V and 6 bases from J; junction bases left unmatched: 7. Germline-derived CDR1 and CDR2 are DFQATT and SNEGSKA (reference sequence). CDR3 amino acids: CSAMRDRQNTIYF. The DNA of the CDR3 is TGCAGTGCCATGAGGGACAGGCAAAACACCATATATTTT.